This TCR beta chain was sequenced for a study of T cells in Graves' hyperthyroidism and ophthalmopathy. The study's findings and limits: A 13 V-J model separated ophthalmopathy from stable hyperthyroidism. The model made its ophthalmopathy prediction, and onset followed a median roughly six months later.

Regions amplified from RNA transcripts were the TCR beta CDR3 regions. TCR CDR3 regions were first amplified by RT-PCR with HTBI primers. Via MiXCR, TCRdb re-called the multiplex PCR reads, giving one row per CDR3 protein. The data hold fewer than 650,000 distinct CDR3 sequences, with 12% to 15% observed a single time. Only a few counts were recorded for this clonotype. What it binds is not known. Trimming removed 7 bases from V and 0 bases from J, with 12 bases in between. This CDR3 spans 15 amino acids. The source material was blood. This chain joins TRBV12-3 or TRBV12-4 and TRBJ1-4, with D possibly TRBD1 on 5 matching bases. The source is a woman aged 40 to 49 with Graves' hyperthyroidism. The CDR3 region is CASTLGGSTNEKLFF. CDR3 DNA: TGTGCCAGCACCCTCGGGGGATCAACTAATGAAAAACTGTTTTTT.